This TCR beta chain was profiled in a study of yellow fever vaccine responses in identical twins. Losses at the gene ends were 2 bases for V and 4 bases for J; bases not matched to a gene: 2. There are 14 residues in the CDR3. From the RT-PCR reads, TCRdb called clonotypes with MiXCR, one entry per CDR3 protein. The table has 5,500 to 8,000 distinct CDR3 sequences, about 86% seen once. V gene TRBV7-1 combines with J gene TRBJ1-3, with TRBD1 matching 7 bases. TRBV7-1 is placed among ORFs of uncertain function. The sequences come from T cells from blood (PBMCs), unsorted or a sorted subset (not recorded which), collected before or after yellow fever vaccination (not recorded which). The TCR comes from a woman aged 18-29 years who received the yellow fever vaccine. The CDR3 DNA follows: TGTGCCAGCAGCTCAACAGGGGCAGGAAACACCATATATTTT. It encodes CASSSTGAGNTIYF.